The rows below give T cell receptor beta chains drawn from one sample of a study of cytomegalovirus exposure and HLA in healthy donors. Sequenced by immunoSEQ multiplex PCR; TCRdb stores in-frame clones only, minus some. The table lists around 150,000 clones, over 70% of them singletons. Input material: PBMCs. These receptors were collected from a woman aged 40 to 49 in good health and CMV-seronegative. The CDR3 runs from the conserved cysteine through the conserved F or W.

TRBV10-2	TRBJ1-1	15	CASRDIQGARTEAFF
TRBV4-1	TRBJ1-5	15	CASSQVFSPNQPQHF
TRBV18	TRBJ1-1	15	CASSPRAGEHTEAFF
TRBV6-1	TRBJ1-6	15	CASSEEDRSYSPLHF
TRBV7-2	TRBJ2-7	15	CASSPDNGFGYEQYF
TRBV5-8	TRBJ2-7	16	CASSLEGPTVSYEQYF
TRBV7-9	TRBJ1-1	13	CASSLDWGGEAFF
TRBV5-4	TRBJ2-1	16	CASSRQGLESYNEQFF
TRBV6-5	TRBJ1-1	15	CASSYRGQRNTEAFF
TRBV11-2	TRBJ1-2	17	CASSPRDRGYLTYGYTF
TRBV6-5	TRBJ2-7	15	CASSASGGAEYEQYF
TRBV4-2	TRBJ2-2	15	CASSQEWRGPGELFF
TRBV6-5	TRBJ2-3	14	CASGRAGTTDTQYF
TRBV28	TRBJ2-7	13	CASRGFAGGEQYF
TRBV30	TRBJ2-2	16	CAWSVYDTLNTGELFF
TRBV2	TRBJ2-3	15	CASRVRGGGTDTQYF
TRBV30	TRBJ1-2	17	CAWSVGTGGLNFYGYTF
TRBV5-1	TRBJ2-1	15	CASSLVPGTYNEQFF
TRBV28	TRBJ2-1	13	CASSLYQGNEQFF
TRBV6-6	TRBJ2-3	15	CASSLLTGRGDTQYF
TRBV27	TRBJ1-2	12	CASSPRLGGYTF
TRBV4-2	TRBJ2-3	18	CASSHDIFPGESTDTQYF
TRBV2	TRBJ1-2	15	CASRFRSGGSAGYTF
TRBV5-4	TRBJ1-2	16	CASSLAGTANNYGYTF
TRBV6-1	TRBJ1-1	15	CASRVRGGWNTEAFF
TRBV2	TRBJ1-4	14	CASLGRELNEKLFF
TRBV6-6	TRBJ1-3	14	CASKTDNSGNTIYF
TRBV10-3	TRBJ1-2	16	CAISGGTQGLDYGYTF
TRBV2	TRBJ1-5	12	CASSEQYQPQHF
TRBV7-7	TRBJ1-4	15	CASSPGPRSGEKLFF
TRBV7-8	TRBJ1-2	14	CASSSPGTGHGYTF
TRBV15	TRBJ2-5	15	CATSRDRVWRETQYF
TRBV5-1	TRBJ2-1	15	CASSLGAGGHNEQFF
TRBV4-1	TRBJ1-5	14	CASSSDRGNQPQHF
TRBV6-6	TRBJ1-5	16	CASSSNDRGLNQPQHF
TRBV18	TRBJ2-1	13	CASSPGQVNEQFF